Shown below are 18 T cell receptor beta chains from a single sample sequenced in a study of T cell responses to AZD1222 COVID-19 vaccine. Only in-frame clones appear in the TCRdb table, and some are missing; sequencing was by immunoSEQ multiplex PCR. Here the sample spans around 47,000 clones, over 75% being singletons. Specimen: peripheral blood, collected 28 days after the second dose of the MenACWY control vaccine. These receptors were taken from an adult who received the MenACWY meningococcal vaccine as a control.

This chain uses TRBV7-9 with TRBJ1-1, with a weak D call TRBD1 (6 bases). The CDR3 has 13 residues. Looked up from germline, CDR1 is SEHNR and CDR2 is FQNEAQ (reference sequence). With 7 bases removed from V and 5 bases from J, the gap between germline ends came to 14 bases. The CDR3 loop is CASTASGETEAFF. The CDR3 DNA sequence: TGTGCCAGCACCGCCTCAGGGGAGACTGAAGCTTTCTTT.

The CDR3 DNA is TGTGCCAGCAGTCAGTGGACCTACGAGCAGTACTTC. Translated, it gives CASSQWTYEQYF. V and J are TRBV7-9 and TRBJ2-7; D is uncertain. Germline values: CDR1 SEHNR, CDR2 FQNEAQ (reference sequence). The CDR3 totals 12 residues. V was clipped by 6 bases and J by 2 bases, with 8 bases between them.

V usage is TRBV19 and J usage is TRBJ2-7; tentatively, D is TRBD2 (5 bases). Germline V gives CDR1 LNHDA, CDR2 SQIVND (reference sequence). The CDR3 contains 11 residues. V lost 6 bases and J lost 4, with 7 bases in between. The CDR3 nucleotides read TGTGCCAGTAGGTCGGGGTACGAGCAGTACTTC. It specifies CASRSGYEQYF.

The V call is TRBV28, the J call TRBJ2-1; the D gene is possibly TRBD2 (6 bases). The CDR3 covers 15 residues. CDR1 MDHEN and CDR2 SYDVKM come from the germline V gene. Deletions cut 6 bases from V and 0 bases from J, with 12 bases between. The CDR3 DNA follows: TGTGCCAGCAGCACCCTCGGGGGCTCCTACAATGAGCAGTTCTTC. Its protein product is CASSTLGGSYNEQFF.

The CDR3 DNA sequence: TGTGCCAGCTCACCAAGCGGACAGGGGATATACAATGAGCAGTTCTTC. Its protein is CASSPSGQGIYNEQFF. This chain links TRBV18 with TRBJ2-1; 9 bases agree with TRBD1. The V gene's germline CDR1 is KGHSH and CDR2 LQKENI. This CDR3 has 16 residues. Trimming cost V 2 bases and J 4 bases; bases outside gene matches: 6.

The rearrangement links TRBV7-8 to TRBJ2-2; the match to TRBD2 covers 7 bases. Germline values: CDR1 SGHVS, CDR2 FQNEAQ. V was clipped by 1 base and J by 8 bases; unmatched bases: 1. This CDR3 region has 13 residues. CDR3 in DNA: TGTGCCAGCAGCTTAGGACTAGCAGGGGAGCTGTTTTTT. As protein: CASSLGLAGELFF.

The V gene is TRBV2, the J gene TRBJ1-5, with TRBD1 as a possible D gene (5 bases). There are 14 residues in the CDR3. The V end was cut by 5 bases, the J end by 1 base, with 9 bases between. The germline gives CDR1 SNHLY, CDR2 FYNNEI. As DNA, the CDR3 is TGTGCCAGCAGTTCCAGGGTGAGCAATCAGCCCCAGCATTTT. Its translation: CASSSRVSNQPQHF.

V gene TRBV6-6 combines with J gene TRBJ1-5; no firm D call. CDR3 length equals 11 residues. Germline CDR1 and CDR2: MNHNY and SVGAGI (reference sequence). Trimming stripped 5 bases from V and 11 bases from J, with 10 bases between. CDR3 DNA: TGTGCCAGCAGTGGTCCGGGGTCCCAGCATTTT. Its protein product is CASSGPGSQHF.

This clone was observed once. This sequence joins TRBV10-3 and TRBJ1-5; a possible D gene is TRBD1 (6 bases). Germline assignment: CDR1 ENHRY and CDR2 SYGVKD. The CDR3 runs to 15 residues. V was pared by 5 bases and J by 7 bases, with 18 bases between. The CDR3 coding sequence is TGTGCCATCAGTCCCCAGGGGCGGGGTGAACAGCCCCAGCATTTT. Protein product: CAISPQGRGEQPQHF.

This rearrangement joins TRBV27 to TRBJ1-1, with TRBD1 as a possible D gene (5 bases). The V gene's germline CDR1 is MNHEY and CDR2 SMNVEV (reference sequence). The ends were cut back, 5 bases at V and 8 bases at J, with 18 bases in the middle. The CDR3 runs to 14 residues. The CDR3 DNA is TGTGCCAGCAGTCCCTCCGGGACGGTTAAAGAAGCTTTCTTT. Translation: CASSPSGTVKEAFF.

The CDR3 DNA follows: TGTGCCAGCTCACACCTGACAGGGGCCAGAAGCTCTGGAAACACCATATATTTT. This encodes CASSHLTGARSSGNTIYF. The J gene is TRBJ1-3, the V gene TRBV18; 8 nucleotides line up with TRBD1. With V trimmed by 4 bases and J by 0 bases, 11 bases remained unmatched. The germline V gene has CDR1 KGHSH and CDR2 LQKENI. The CDR3 has 18 amino acids.

The chain joins TRBV12-5 to TRBJ2-2; D uncertain. Germline lookup yields CDR1 LGHNT and CDR2 FRNRAP. The CDR3 runs to 14 residues. Trimming removed 5 bases at V and 1 base at J, with 8 bases between. CDR3 nucleotides: TGTGCTAGTGGTCTAATACTGAACACCGGGGAGCTGTTTTTT. It translates to CASGLILNTGELFF.

V gene TRBV7-9 combines with J gene TRBJ1-1; 7 nucleotides agree with TRBD1. This CDR3 comprises 14 residues. CDR1 is SEHNR, CDR2 FQNEAQ, per germline (reference sequence). The J segment lost 5 bases and the V segment lost 4 bases, leaving 7 bases of the junction unmatched. This CDR3 reads CASSYDRVKTEAFF. In DNA form, the CDR3 reads TGTGCCAGCAGCTACGACAGGGTTAAAACTGAAGCTTTCTTT.

The chain is built from TRBV6-2 or TRBV6-3 and TRBJ1-5; the match to TRBD1 covers 9 bases. Germline V gives CDR1 MNHEY, CDR2 SVGEGT. The CDR3 has 16 amino acids. The trim removed 4 bases at V and 0 bases at J, leaving 4 bases unmatched. The CDR3 is CASSLGTGNSNQPQHF. The CDR3 nucleotides are TGTGCCAGCAGTTTAGGGACAGGGAATAGCAATCAGCCCCAGCATTTT.

The gene calls are TRBV28 and TRBJ1-1; D is ambiguous. Trimming removed 1 base from V and 1 base from J, with 10 bases in between. Germline-derived CDR1 and CDR2 are MDHEN and SYDVKM. The CDR3 is made up of 15 amino acids. The CDR3 loop is CASSLSGSSNTEAFF. The CDR3, as DNA: TGTGCCAGCAGTTTATCGGGCAGCTCGAACACTGAAGCTTTCTTT. The full variable domain, in which reference TRBV28 and TRBJ1-1 provide the parts outside the CDR3, is DVKVTQSSRYLVKRTGEKVFLECVQDMDHENMFWYRQDPGLGLRLIYFSYDVKMKEKGDIPEGYSVSREKKERFSLILESASTNQTSMYLCASSLSGSSNTEAFFGQGTRLTVV.

This clone has just a few counts. V usage is TRBV19 and J usage is TRBJ1-2; D is possibly TRBD1 (6 bases). Germline V gene sequence: CDR1 LNHDA, CDR2 SQIVND (reference sequence). The CDR3 totals 12 residues. The V gene lost 7 bases and the J gene lost 2 bases, with 8 bases spanning the gap. Here the CDR3 DNA reads TGTGCCAGTACAGGACAGAACTATGGCTACACCTTC. The encoded protein is CASTGQNYGYTF.

This chain connects TRBV15 to TRBJ2-7; 7 positions match TRBD1. V was clipped by 8 bases and J by 0 bases; unmatched bases: 4. Germline assignment: CDR1 LNHNV and CDR2 YYDKDF (reference sequence). There are 13 residues in the CDR3. The CDR3 loop reads CATQQGPSYEQYF. The CDR3 DNA is TGTGCCACCCAACAGGGGCCCTCCTACGAGCAGTACTTC. Filled out from reference TRBV15 and TRBJ2-7, the complete variable domain reads DAMVIQNPRYQVTQFGKPVTLSCSQTLNHNVMYWYQQKSSQAPKLLFHYYDKDFNNEADTPDNFQSRRPNTSFCFLDIRSPGLGDTAMYLCATQQGPSYEQYFGPGTRLTVT.

The chain employs TRBV5-4 and TRBJ2-2, with TRBD2 matching 10 bases. The junction had 6 bases not matched to a gene; V was cut back by 4 bases and J by 3 bases. Germline V CDR1 and CDR2: SGHNT, YYREEE (reference sequence). The CDR3 length is 16 residues. CDR3 residues: CASSNSGGSYTGELFF. CDR3 DNA: TGTGCCAGCAGCAATAGCGGGGGGTCCTACACCGGGGAGCTGTTTTTT.